Below, 16 T cell receptor beta chains from the same sample are listed, as sequenced in a study of blood T cell repertoires in COVID-19. Profiling relied on immunoSEQ multiplex PCR, and the TCRdb table lists in-frame clones only, not all of them. The sample shows 200,000 to 250,000 clones, 82% of them seen only once. Source material: peripheral blood. Receptors were obtained from a woman aged 70 to 79 with COVID-19, enrolled during active disease.

The V and J genes are TRBV7-2 and TRBJ2-5; weak D call: TRBD2 (6 bases). V lost 3 bases and J lost 5, with 19 bases in between. CDR3 length equals 16 residues. Germline-derived CDR1 and CDR2 are SGHTA and FQGNSA. This CDR3 reads CASSLSGPRVAETQYF. CDR3 bases: TGTGCCAGCAGCTTGAGCGGGCCCCGGGTGGCGGAGACCCAGTACTTC.

There are a few counts of this clone. This chain joins TRBV3-1 (or the pseudogene TRBV3-2) and TRBJ2-7; possibly TRBD2 for D (6 bases). This CDR3 has 15 residues. CDR1 LGHDT and CDR2 YNNKEL come from the germline V gene (reference sequence). V was cut by 1 base and J by 0 bases, with 10 bases left in between. In DNA form, the CDR3 reads TGTGCCAGCAGCCAAGTGGGGACTCCCTCCTACGAGCAGTACTTC. As protein: CASSQVGTPSYEQYF.

V is TRBV27 and J is TRBJ2-2, with D maybe TRBD1 (6 bases). Germline loops: CDR1 MNHEY, CDR2 SMNVEV (reference sequence). The V and J ends lost 9 bases and 7 bases respectively, with 18 bases between them. The CDR3 is made up of 14 amino acids. CDR3 sequence: CASMIMGAGGELFF. The CDR3 DNA is TGTGCCAGTATGATAATGGGGGCTGGCGGGGAGCTGTTTTTT.

Written as DNA, the CDR3 is TGTGCCATCTTTGCAGGAAACACTGAAGCTTTCTTT. Protein sequence: CAIFAGNTEAFF. The gene calls are TRBV10-3 and TRBJ1-1; D ambiguous. The V and J ends lost 8 bases and 2 bases respectively, with 9 bases between them. Germline lookup yields CDR1 ENHRY and CDR2 SYGVKD. The CDR3 totals 12 residues.

This clone was counted a single time. CDR3 bases: TGTGCCATAAGGCTGGGACAGGGCTTCCGGAATGAGCAGTTCTTC. Residues: CAIRLGQGFRNEQFF. The chain joins TRBV19 to TRBJ2-1; 9 nucleotides match TRBD1. This CDR3 has 15 amino acids. The junction had 14 bases not matched to a gene; V was cut back by 10 bases and J by 7 bases. CDR1 and CDR2 (germline): LNHDA, SQIVND (reference sequence).

The V gene is TRBV25-1, the J gene TRBJ1-6; D is possibly TRBD1 (5 bases). Germline CDR1 reads MGHDK; CDR2 reads SYGVNS. The length of the CDR3 is 16 residues. Trimming removed 3 bases at V and 7 bases at J, with 16 bases between. In DNA, the CDR3 is TGTGCCAGCAGTGATTGGGGCCCGTTCATGAATTCACCCCTCCACTTT. As protein: CASSDWGPFMNSPLHF.

The rearrangement joins TRBV28 to TRBJ1-5; D might be TRBD1 (6 bases). CDR1 is MDHEN, CDR2 SYDVKM, per germline. This CDR3 comprises 16 residues. Trimming took off 2 bases at V and 6 bases at J, with 17 bases between the two ends. This CDR3 reads CASSLGRRRGSQPQHF. In DNA, the CDR3 is TGTGCCAGCAGTTTAGGAAGGCGCAGGGGTAGTCAGCCCCAGCATTTT.

Only a few counts were recorded for this clone. Other DNA sequences in the sample encode the same CDR3. The chain uses TRBV5-6 and TRBJ2-2; 7 nucleotides line up with TRBD1. The CDR3 runs to 16 residues. Losses at the gene ends were 2 bases for V and 0 bases for J; bases not matched to a gene: 4. Germline CDR1 and CDR2: SGHDT and YYEEEE. The CDR3 loop is CASSLPGTANTGELFF. In nucleotides, the CDR3 is TGTGCCAGCAGCTTACCCGGGACAGCGAACACCGGGGAGCTGTTTTTT.

The chain combines TRBV7-7 with TRBJ1-3; unclear D gene. Germline CDR1 is SSHAT and CDR2 is FNYEAQ (reference sequence). The germline V and J ends were trimmed by 0 bases and 2 bases, with 8 bases remaining between them. This CDR3 spans 15 amino acids. CDR3 nucleotides: TGTGCCAGCAGCTTAGCGCCGGGAGCTGGAAACACCATATATTTT. Its protein is CASSLAPGAGNTIYF. The whole variable domain, filled in from reference TRBV7-7 and TRBJ1-3, reads GAGVSQSPRYKVTKRGQDVTLRCDPISSHATLYWYQQALGQGPEFLTYFNYEAQPDKSGLPSDRFSAERPEGSISTLTIQRTEQRDSAMYRCASSLAPGAGNTIYFGEGSWLTVV.

This chain uses TRBV2 with TRBJ1-2; 7 bases fit TRBD1. Looked up from germline, CDR1 is SNHLY and CDR2 is FYNNEI. The CDR3 loop spans 14 amino acids. With V trimmed by 5 bases and J by 4 bases, 7 bases remained unmatched. The DNA of the CDR3 is TGTGCCAGCAGTTCGGACAGGCCCTTCTATGGCTACACCTTC. Its protein product is CASSSDRPFYGYTF.

CDR3 loop: CATSRGGQGPYEQYF. CDR3 bases: TGTGCCACCAGCAGAGGTGGACAGGGCCCCTACGAGCAGTACTTC. J is TRBJ2-7 and V is TRBV15, with TRBD1 matching 8 bases. This CDR3 region has 15 residues. Germline V gene data show CDR1 as LNHNV and CDR2 as YYDKDF (reference sequence). The trim removed 1 base at V and 2 bases at J, leaving 4 bases unmatched.

This clone was detected once. V is TRBV2 and J is TRBJ2-4; TRBD2 matches at 7 bases. Germline V gene data show CDR1 as SNHLY and CDR2 as FYNNEI. The CDR3 is made up of 14 amino acids. J was trimmed by 0 bases and V by 6 bases; bases with no gene match: 2. In nucleotides, the CDR3 is TGTGCCAGCAGCCCGGGGGGAGCCAAAAACATTCAGTACTTC. Translation gives CASSPGGAKNIQYF.

V and J are TRBV7-2 and TRBJ2-1; TRBD2 aligns across 8 bases. The junction had 7 bases not matched to a gene; V was cut back by 2 bases and J by 1 base. Germline values: CDR1 SGHTA, CDR2 FQGNSA. The CDR3 has 17 amino acids. The CDR3 bases are TGTGCCAGCAGCTTATTTGGACTAGCCGGTTCCTACAATGAGCAGTTCTTC. Translated: CASSLFGLAGSYNEQFF.

This clone was detected only a few times. The J gene is TRBJ1-1, the V gene TRBV29-1; D unclear. The ends were cut back, 7 bases at V and 0 bases at J, with 12 bases in the middle. Germline CDR1 SQVTM, CDR2 ANQGSEA. CDR3 size: 13 residues. In nucleotides, the CDR3 is TGCAGCGGAAGCGGGCAGATGAACACTGAAGCTTTCTTT. This sequence encodes CSGSGQMNTEAFF.

V gene TRBV27 combines with J gene TRBJ2-3, with TRBD2 identical over 7 bases. The V gene's germline CDR1 is MNHEY and CDR2 SMNVEV (reference sequence). The CDR3 loop spans 14 amino acids. The junction had 8 bases not matched to a gene; V was cut back by 8 bases and J by 3 bases. As DNA, the CDR3 is TGTGCCAGCGCCTCTAGCGGACTTACAGATACGCAGTATTTT. This sequence encodes CASASSGLTDTQYF.

The chain joins TRBV5-1 to TRBJ2-1, with TRBD2 matching 10 bases. Per the germline V gene, CDR1 is SGHRS and CDR2 is YFSETQ. The CDR3 has 20 residues. J was trimmed by 6 bases and V by 3 bases; bases with no gene match: 21. CDR3 residues: CASSSNVVGSGRASINEQFF. DNA for the CDR3: TGCGCCAGCAGCTCCAATGTTGTGGGAAGCGGGAGGGCCTCGATCAATGAGCAGTTCTTC. The complete variable domain, with remaining parts taken from reference TRBV5-1 and TRBJ2-1, reads KAGVTQTPRYLIKTRGQQVTLSCSPISGHRSVSWYQQTPGQGLQFLFEYFSETQRNKGNFPGRFSGRQFSNSRSEMNVSTLELGDSALYLCASSSNVVGSGRASINEQFFGPGTRLTVL.